Following are 28 T cell receptor beta chains from one sample sequenced in a study of T cell changes during pregnancy in multiple sclerosis. Using immunoSEQ multiplex PCR, the repertoire was profiled, and TCRdb retains in-frame clones only, with some absent. The sample has tens of thousands of clones, more than 85% seen once. The sequences come from CD4+ T cells from peripheral blood mononuclear cells, collected in the first trimester of pregnancy. Receptors originate from a female donor in good health, enrolled as a control in a pregnancy study.

The J gene is TRBJ2-3, the V gene TRBV30; 7 bases fit TRBD2. There are 15 residues in the CDR3. The V gene end was trimmed by 0 bases and the J gene end by 4 bases; junction bases not matched to a gene: 7. Germline CDR1 GTSNPN, CDR2 SVGIG (reference sequence). The CDR3: CAWSVWREFPDTQYF. CDR3 coding DNA: TGTGCCTGGAGTGTTTGGCGGGAGTTCCCAGATACGCAGTATTTT.

CDR3 protein: CASSIAGGAGVDTQYF. CDR3 nucleotides: TGTGCCAGTAGTATAGCTGGCGGGGCGGGCGTAGATACGCAGTATTTT. V usage is TRBV19 and J usage is TRBJ2-3; D is perhaps TRBD2 (6 bases). CDR1 LNHDA and CDR2 SQIVND come from the germline V gene (reference sequence). The CDR3 is 16 amino acids. Trimming pared 1 base from V and 5 bases from J, leaving 16 bases between.

V and J are TRBV11-2 and TRBJ2-7, with TRBD2 matching 12 bases. Germline CDR1 reads SGHAT; CDR2 reads FQNNGV. J gave up 3 bases and V 5 bases, and 14 bases lay outside the gene matches. The CDR3 sequence is 18 residues long. CDR3 in DNA: TGTGCCAGCAGCACTCGGACTAGCGGGAAGGGGTGGGACTACGAGCAGTACTTC. It is translated as CASSTRTSGKGWDYEQYF.

The rearrangement uses TRBV7-2 and TRBJ2-7; D remains unclear. From germline, CDR1 is SGHTA and CDR2 FQGNSA. The CDR3 runs 14 residues. V shed 0 bases and J shed 7 bases, with 13 bases lying between them. Here the CDR3 DNA reads TGTGCCAGCAGCTTAGCGCCGGATTCCGGGGAGCAGTACTTC. This translates into CASSLAPDSGEQYF.

The J gene is TRBJ2-3, the V gene TRBV5-1, with 9 positions matching TRBD1. The CDR3 runs to 16 residues. The germline gives CDR1 SGHRS, CDR2 YFSETQ. Trimming removed 3 bases from V and 2 bases from J; junction bases left unmatched: 7. CDR3 bases: TGCGCCAGCAGCTCGCAACAGGGGGCTACCACAGATACGCAGTATTTT. This gives the protein CASSSQQGATTDTQYF.

The chain employs TRBV19 and TRBJ2-7, with 7 bases that match TRBD2. The CDR3 has 15 amino acids. CDR1 is LNHDA and CDR2 is SQIVND in the germline V gene (reference sequence). V shed 4 bases, J shed 5 bases, and the junction held 11 bases outside the gene matches. The CDR3 sequence: CASSNLAGVTDEQYF. The CDR3 nucleotides read TGTGCCAGTAGTAATCTGGCGGGAGTAACGGACGAGCAGTACTTC. The variable domain in full, completed from reference TRBV19 and TRBJ2-7, reads DGGITQSPKYLFRKEGQNVTLSCEQNLNHDAMYWYRQDPGQGLRLIYYSQIVNDFQKGDIAEGYSVSREKKESFPLTVTSAQKNPTAFYLCASSNLAGVTDEQYFGPGTRLTVT.

CDR3 sequence reads: CAWSGQMNTEAFF. In DNA, the CDR3 is TGTGCCTGGAGTGGTCAGATGAACACTGAAGCTTTCTTT. V usage is TRBV30 and J usage is TRBJ1-1; D remains ambiguous. V was clipped by 1 base and J by 0 bases, with 6 bases between them. Germline V CDR1 and CDR2: GTSNPN, SVGIG (reference sequence). This CDR3 has 13 residues.

The V and J genes are TRBV29-1 and TRBJ2-5; D is perhaps TRBD2 (5 bases). Germline V gene sequence: CDR1 SQVTM, CDR2 ANQGSEA. The V end lost 4 bases, the J end lost 4 bases, and 13 bases lay between the germline ends. The CDR3 runs 13 residues. CDR3 in amino acids: CSVGRSFGETQYF. The CDR3 nucleotides read TGCAGCGTTGGGAGGTCATTTGGAGAGACCCAGTACTTC.

J is TRBJ1-1 and V is TRBV5-4; tentative D call: TRBD1 (5 bases). Between the trimmed V and J ends, which lost 1 base and 4 bases, there was a span of 17 bases. The length of the CDR3 is 16 residues. Germline V gene lookup returns CDR1 SGHNT and CDR2 YYREEE (reference sequence). This CDR3 is CASSLNLARAFTEAFF. The DNA for the CDR3 is TGTGCCAGCAGCTTGAATCTTGCCAGGGCCTTCACTGAAGCTTTCTTT.

The table lists this clone with a count of one. V is TRBV28 and J is TRBJ2-3; 8 bases align to TRBD2. This CDR3 is built from 17 residues. Germline CDR1 is MDHEN and CDR2 is SYDVKM. J gave up 1 base and V 5 bases, and 11 bases lay outside the gene matches. The CDR3 sequence: CASSPRTWTSRTDTQYF. CDR3 nucleotide sequence: TGTGCCAGCAGTCCTCGTACTTGGACTAGCCGCACAGATACGCAGTATTTT.

J is TRBJ2-3 and V is TRBV28; maybe TRBD2 (7 bases). This CDR3 has 15 amino acids. V shed 5 bases and J shed 2 bases, with 14 bases lying between them. The germline CDR1 and CDR2 sequences are MDHEN and SYDVKM. CDR3 amino acids: CASSGGGRNTDTQYF. CDR3 sequence (DNA): TGTGCCAGCAGTGGGGGGGGGCGGAACACAGATACGCAGTATTTT.

The sample holds one count of this clone. The chain joins TRBV7-3 to TRBJ1-2, with D unclear. Germline values: CDR1 SGHTA, CDR2 FQGTGA. This CDR3 comprises 14 residues. Between the trimmed V and J ends, which lost 0 bases and 8 bases, there was a span of 13 bases. The CDR3 sequence: CASSLTGGTIGYTF. The CDR3 coding sequence is TGTGCCAGCAGCTTAACTGGAGGAACAATCGGCTACACCTTC.

The J gene is TRBJ1-3, the V gene TRBV7-9, with TRBD1 identical over 7 bases. Germline values: CDR1 SEHNR, CDR2 FQNEAQ (reference sequence). This CDR3 region has 15 residues. V lost 5 bases to trimming and J lost 2 bases; unmatched junction nucleotides: 6. CDR3 in amino acids: CASSRTGFTGNTIYF. CDR3 nucleotides: TGTGCCAGCAGCAGGACAGGCTTTACTGGAAACACCATATATTTT.

J is TRBJ1-3 and V is TRBV15; D not certain. Germline V gene sequence: CDR1 LNHNV, CDR2 YYDKDF (reference sequence). V was shortened by 0 bases and J by 0 bases, with 6 bases between the two germline ends. The CDR3 covers 15 residues. CDR3 sequence (DNA): TGTGCCACCAGCAGAGACTCGAGCTCTGGAAACACCATATATTTT. This gives the protein CATSRDSSSGNTIYF.

The CDR3 region has the DNA TGTGCCAGCTCACCTGGAGCGGGTGCCACTGAAGCTTTCTTT. This sequence encodes CASSPGAGATEAFF. The chain links TRBV18 to TRBJ1-1; the D is unclear. Germline CDR1 KGHSH, CDR2 LQKENI. The CDR3 has 14 amino acids. V lost 3 bases and J 4 bases, leaving 12 bases between the germline ends.

The V gene is TRBV28, the J gene TRBJ1-3, with a weak D call TRBD1 (5 bases). This CDR3 is 13 amino acids long. V was trimmed by 7 bases and J by 0 bases, leaving 7 bases between them. CDR1 and CDR2 (germline): MDHEN, SYDVKM. CDR3 nucleotide sequence: TGTGCCAGCATCCAGGGCTCTGGAAACACCATATATTTT. Its translation is CASIQGSGNTIYF.

The chain is built from TRBV9 and TRBJ2-3; D may be TRBD2 (5 bases). CDR3 length: 16 residues. V lost 4 bases and J lost 0, with 15 bases in between. Germline V gene sequence: CDR1 SGDLS, CDR2 YYNGEE. The CDR3 DNA is TGTGCCAGCAGCAAACGGGGAGATTCTAGCACAGATACGCAGTATTTT. This translates into CASSKRGDSSTDTQYF. Variable domain in full (rest from reference TRBV9 and TRBJ2-3): DSGVTQTPKHLITATGQRVTLRCSPRSGDLSVYWYQQSLDQGLQFLIQYYNGEERAKGNILERFSAQQFPDLHSELNLSSLELGDSALYFCASSKRGDSSTDTQYFGPGTRLTVL.

The rearrangement links TRBV7-9 to TRBJ2-2; perhaps TRBD2 as D (6 bases). The length of the CDR3 is 14 residues. Looked up from germline, CDR1 is SEHNR and CDR2 is FQNEAQ (reference sequence). V was trimmed by 7 bases and J by 3 bases, leaving 12 bases between them. The CDR3 here is CASTAGGYTGELFF. The CDR3 DNA reads as TGTGCCAGCACCGCCGGGGGTTACACCGGGGAGCTGTTTTTT.

This clone was observed a handful of times. The CDR3 DNA reads as TGTGCCAGCACGTCTGCGGGAACGGCCAGCTCCTACAATGAGCAGTTCTTC. The encoded protein is CASTSAGTASSYNEQFF. The rearrangement uses TRBV28 and TRBJ2-1; a possible D gene is TRBD2 (6 bases). CDR1 and CDR2 from the germline V gene are MDHEN and SYDVKM. This CDR3 is 17 amino acids long. The V and J ends lost 7 bases and 0 bases respectively, with 19 bases between them. Drawing the rest from reference TRBV28 and TRBJ2-1, the complete variable domain is DVKVTQSSRYLVKRTGEKVFLECVQDMDHENMFWYRQDPGLGLRLIYFSYDVKMKEKGDIPEGYSVSREKKERFSLILESASTNQTSMYLCASTSAGTASSYNEQFFGPGTRLTVL.

As to this clone: Distinct nucleotide sequences in the sample also encode this CDR3. The genes are TRBV19 and TRBJ2-5, with D possibly being TRBD2 (6 bases). Germline assignment: CDR1 LNHDA and CDR2 SQIVND (reference sequence). This CDR3 spans 12 amino acids. The V end lost 6 bases, the J end lost 4 bases, and 9 bases lay between the germline ends. CDR3 DNA: TGTGCCAGTAGACAAGCGGGAGAGACCCAGTACTTC. It is translated as CASRQAGETQYF.

The J gene is TRBJ2-5, the V gene TRBV5-6; D not certain. Germline loops: CDR1 SGHDT, CDR2 YYEEEE. V was clipped by 1 base and J by 5 bases, with 12 bases between them. The CDR3 length is 14 residues. The CDR3 region has the DNA TGTGCCAGCAGCTTGATCTCACAGCACGAGACCCAGTACTTC. This encodes CASSLISQHETQYF.

The CDR3 reads CASSTGTGFDPLHF. The CDR3 coding sequence is TGTGCCAGCAGCACCGGGACAGGGTTTGATCCCCTCCACTTT. J is TRBJ1-6 and V is TRBV2; TRBD1 matches 9 bases. The CDR3 spans 14 residues. Germline CDR1 SNHLY, CDR2 FYNNEI. Trimming removed 6 bases from V and 13 bases from J; junction bases left unmatched: 10.

The V gene is TRBV4-1, the J gene TRBJ1-4; D gene ambiguous. The CDR3 totals 15 residues. Trimming cost V 4 bases and J 5 bases, with 14 bases left between them. Germline CDR1 and CDR2: MGHRA and YSYEKL. This CDR3 is CASSPRLIQNEKLFF. As DNA, the CDR3 is TGCGCCAGCAGCCCTAGACTAATCCAGAATGAAAAACTGTTTTTT.

The chain employs TRBV27 and TRBJ1-6, with 9 bases fitting TRBD1. The CDR3 consists of 15 residues. The germline V gene has CDR1 MNHEY and CDR2 SMNVEV (reference sequence). V lost 5 bases and J lost 7; bases outside the gene matches: 6. CDR3 in DNA: TGTGCCAGCAGTAACGACAGGGGGGAAAATTCACCCCTCCACTTT. Translation gives CASSNDRGENSPLHF.

V is TRBV10-1 and J is TRBJ2-5; 11 bases map to TRBD2. CDR1 is WNHNN, CDR2 SYGVQD, per germline (reference sequence). Trimming cost V 0 bases and J 3 bases; bases outside gene matches: 6. There are 17 residues in the CDR3. CDR3 bases: TGCGCCAGCAGTGAGTCGAAGACTAGCGGGGCGAAAGAGACCCAGTACTTC. Protein sequence: CASSESKTSGAKETQYF.

The chain carries TRBV27 and TRBJ1-2; possibly TRBD1 for D (5 bases). Trimming left V 3 bases short and J 4 bases short, with 12 bases between. CDR3 size: 14 residues. Germline loops: CDR1 MNHEY, CDR2 SMNVEV (reference sequence). In nucleotides, the CDR3 is TGTGCCAGCAGTTTTAAAGGGGCCGGCTATGGCTACACCTTC. Translated, it gives CASSFKGAGYGYTF.

This chain joins TRBV5-6 and TRBJ2-5, with a possible D match to TRBD2 (5 bases). This CDR3 has 13 amino acids. Germline V gives CDR1 SGHDT, CDR2 YYEEEE. The V end was cut by 5 bases, the J end by 2 bases, with 10 bases between. The CDR3 coding sequence is TGTGCCAGCAGATGGACTTGGCAAGAGACCCAGTACTTC. Its translation: CASRWTWQETQYF.

Turning to this clone: Within the sample, other DNA sequences also encode this same CDR3. The J gene is TRBJ2-1, the V gene TRBV2; 8 bases are shared with TRBD2. The CDR3 covers 14 residues. Per the germline V gene, CDR1 is SNHLY and CDR2 is FYNNEI. The V and J ends lost 4 bases and 10 bases, in that order; junction bases with no gene match: 9. The CDR3 sequence: CASSVDGRAGEQFF. CDR3 DNA sequence: TGTGCCAGCAGTGTGGACGGGAGGGCCGGGGAGCAGTTCTTC.